What follows describes a single T cell receptor (beta chain). The data derive from a study of T cell changes during pregnancy in multiple sclerosis. Repertoires were generated with immunoSEQ multiplex PCR, while TCRdb's copy carries only in-frame clones and drops some. The table has about 41,000 clones, 85% to 95% seen once; the top ten hold 6.5% to 7.5%. The germline V and J ends were trimmed by 10 bases and 0 bases, with 12 bases remaining between them. The CDR3 has 13 amino acids. The germline V gene has CDR1 MDHEN and CDR2 SYDVKM. This specimen consisted of CD8+ T cells from peripheral blood mononuclear cells, obtained in the third trimester of pregnancy. This TCR was recovered from a female donor with multiple sclerosis, enrolled in a pregnancy study. The chain carries TRBV28 and TRBJ2-5, with D tentatively TRBD1 or TRBD2 (5 bases each). For the CDR3, the DNA is TGTGCCATCAGAGGGGCTTACCAAGAGACCCAGTACTTC. This sequence encodes CAIRGAYQETQYF.